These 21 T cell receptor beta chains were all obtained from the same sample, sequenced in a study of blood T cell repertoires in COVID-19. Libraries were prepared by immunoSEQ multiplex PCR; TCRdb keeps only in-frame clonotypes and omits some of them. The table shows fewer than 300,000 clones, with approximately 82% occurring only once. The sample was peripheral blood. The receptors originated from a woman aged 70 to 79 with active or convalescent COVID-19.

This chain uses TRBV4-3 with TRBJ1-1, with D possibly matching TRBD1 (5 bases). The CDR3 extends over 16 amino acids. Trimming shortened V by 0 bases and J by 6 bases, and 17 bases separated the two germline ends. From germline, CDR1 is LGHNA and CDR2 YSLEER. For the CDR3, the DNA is TGCGCCAGCAGCCAAGATCCAAAAGGGAGGGGCGCTGAAGCTTTCTTT. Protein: CASSQDPKGRGAEAFF.

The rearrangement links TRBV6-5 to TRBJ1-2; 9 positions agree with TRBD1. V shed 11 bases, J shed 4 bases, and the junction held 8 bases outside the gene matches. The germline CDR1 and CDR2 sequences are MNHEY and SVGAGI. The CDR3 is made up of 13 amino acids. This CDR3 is CAGQGQGVYGYTF. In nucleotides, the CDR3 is TGTGCCGGACAGGGGCAGGGCGTCTATGGCTACACCTTC.

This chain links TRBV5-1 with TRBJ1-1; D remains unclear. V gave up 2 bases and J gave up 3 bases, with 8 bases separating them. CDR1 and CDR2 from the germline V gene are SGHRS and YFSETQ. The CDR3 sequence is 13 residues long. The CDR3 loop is CASSLSRDTEAFF. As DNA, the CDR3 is TGCGCCAGCAGCTTAAGCCGGGACACTGAAGCTTTCTTT.

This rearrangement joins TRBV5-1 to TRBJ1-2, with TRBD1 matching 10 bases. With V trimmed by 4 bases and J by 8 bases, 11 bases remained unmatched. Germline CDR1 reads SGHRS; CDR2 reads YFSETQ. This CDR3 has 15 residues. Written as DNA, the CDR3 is TGCGCCAGCAGCCTTCGAGACGGACAGGGGGGCGGCTACACCTTC. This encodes CASSLRDGQGGGYTF.

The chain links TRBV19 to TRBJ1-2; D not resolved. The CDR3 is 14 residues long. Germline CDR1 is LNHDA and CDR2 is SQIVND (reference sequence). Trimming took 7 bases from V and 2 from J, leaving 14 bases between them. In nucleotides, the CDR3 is TGTGCCAGTACCGAAAGGCGGGGAAACTATGGCTACACCTTC. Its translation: CASTERRGNYGYTF.

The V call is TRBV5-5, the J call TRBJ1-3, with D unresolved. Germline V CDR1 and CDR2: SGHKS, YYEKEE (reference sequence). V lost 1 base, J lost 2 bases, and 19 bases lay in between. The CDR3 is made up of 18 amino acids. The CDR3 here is CASSLRRGLPTPGNTIYF. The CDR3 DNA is TGTGCCAGCAGCTTGCGCCGAGGACTCCCAACTCCTGGAAACACCATATATTTT.

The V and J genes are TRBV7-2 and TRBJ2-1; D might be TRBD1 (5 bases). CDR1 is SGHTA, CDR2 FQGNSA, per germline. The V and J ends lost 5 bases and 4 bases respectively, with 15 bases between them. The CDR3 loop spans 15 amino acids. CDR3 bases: TGTGCCAGCAGCCGTCGGTCAGGGCCTTACAATGAGCAGTTCTTC. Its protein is CASSRRSGPYNEQFF.

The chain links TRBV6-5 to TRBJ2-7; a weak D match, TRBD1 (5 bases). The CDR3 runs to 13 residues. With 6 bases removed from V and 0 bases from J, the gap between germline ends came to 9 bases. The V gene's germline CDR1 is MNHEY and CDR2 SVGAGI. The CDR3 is CASRGRASYEQYF. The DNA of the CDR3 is TGTGCCAGCAGAGGCAGGGCCTCCTACGAGCAGTACTTC.

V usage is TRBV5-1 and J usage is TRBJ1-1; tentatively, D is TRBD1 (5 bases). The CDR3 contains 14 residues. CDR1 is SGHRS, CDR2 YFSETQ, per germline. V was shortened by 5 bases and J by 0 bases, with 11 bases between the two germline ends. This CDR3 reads CASRPGEMNTEAFF. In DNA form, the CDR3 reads TGCGCCAGCAGACCGGGGGAGATGAACACTGAAGCTTTCTTT.

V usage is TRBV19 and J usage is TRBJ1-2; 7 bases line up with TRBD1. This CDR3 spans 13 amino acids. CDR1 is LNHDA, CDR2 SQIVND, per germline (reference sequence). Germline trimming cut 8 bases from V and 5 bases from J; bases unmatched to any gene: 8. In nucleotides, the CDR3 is TGTGCCAGTCTGGGACAGTTGCTTTATGGCTACACCTTC. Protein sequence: CASLGQLLYGYTF.

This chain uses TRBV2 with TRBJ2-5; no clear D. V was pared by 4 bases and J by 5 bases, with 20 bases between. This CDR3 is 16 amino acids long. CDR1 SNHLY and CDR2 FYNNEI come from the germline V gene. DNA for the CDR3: TGTGCCAGCAGTGGCCTTGGAGTCGATCCTGTGGAGACCCAGTACTTC. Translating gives CASSGLGVDPVETQYF.

CDR3 bases: TGTGCCAGCAGCAACAACAGGGGGGGCGAGCAGTACTTC. Its protein is CASSNNRGGEQYF. V usage is TRBV11-1 and J usage is TRBJ2-7; perhaps TRBD1 as D (8 bases). The CDR3 runs to 13 residues. V was trimmed by 5 bases and J by 6 bases, leaving 14 bases between them. In germline, CDR1 is SGHAT, CDR2 FQDESV (reference sequence).

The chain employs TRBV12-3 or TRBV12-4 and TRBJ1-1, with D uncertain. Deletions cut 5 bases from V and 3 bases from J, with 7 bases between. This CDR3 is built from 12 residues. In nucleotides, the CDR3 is TGTGCCAGCAGTGGGCTCTACACTGAAGCTTTCTTT. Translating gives CASSGLYTEAFF.

The CDR3 spells CALTGWSGANVLTF. CDR3 in DNA: TGTGCCTTGACAGGGTGGTCTGGGGCCAACGTCCTGACTTTC. The rearrangement uses TRBV30 and TRBJ2-6; 7 bases match TRBD1. CDR1 and CDR2 (germline): GTSNPN, SVGIG (reference sequence). The CDR3 is 14 amino acids. The V and J ends lost 7 bases and 1 base, in that order; junction bases with no gene match: 4.

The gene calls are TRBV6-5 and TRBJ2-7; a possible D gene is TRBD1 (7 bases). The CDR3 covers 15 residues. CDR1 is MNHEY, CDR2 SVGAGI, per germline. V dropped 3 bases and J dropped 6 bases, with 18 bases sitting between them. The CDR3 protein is CASSYQNRGAGEQYF. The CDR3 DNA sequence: TGTGCCAGCAGTTATCAGAACAGGGGAGCGGGCGAGCAGTACTTC.

The CDR3 DNA reads TGTGCCAGCAGGGGAGCCCATTCCTCCTACAATGAGCAGTTCTTC. Residues: CASRGAHSSYNEQFF. V usage is TRBV5-6 and J usage is TRBJ2-1, with D perhaps TRBD2 (5 bases). Deletions cut 5 bases from V and 0 bases from J, with 12 bases between. Germline V gene sequence: CDR1 SGHDT, CDR2 YYEEEE. The CDR3 covers 15 residues. The full variable domain, with the rest looked up from reference TRBV5-6 and TRBJ2-1, is DAGVTQSPTHLIKTRGQQVTLRCSPKSGHDTVSWYQQALGQGPQFIFQYYEEEERQRGNFPDRFSGHQFPNYSSELNVNALLLGDSALYLCASRGAHSSYNEQFFGPGTRLTVL.

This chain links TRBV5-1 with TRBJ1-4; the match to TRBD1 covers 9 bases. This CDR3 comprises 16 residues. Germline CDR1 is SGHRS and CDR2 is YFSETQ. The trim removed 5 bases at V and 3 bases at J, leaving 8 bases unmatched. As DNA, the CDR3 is TGCGCCAGCAGTCGGACAGGGGAAGGGTCTAATGAAAAACTGTTTTTT. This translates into CASSRTGEGSNEKLFF.

CDR3 amino acids: CASSPSQGAAFF. The CDR3 DNA reads as TGTGCCAGCTCACCATCGCAGGGGGCGGCTTTCTTT. J is TRBJ1-1 and V is TRBV18, with TRBD1 identical over 8 bases. After removal of 2 bases from V and 11 bases from J, the junction contained 4 bases not matched to a gene. This CDR3 has 12 residues. Germline V gene sequence: CDR1 KGHSH, CDR2 LQKENI.

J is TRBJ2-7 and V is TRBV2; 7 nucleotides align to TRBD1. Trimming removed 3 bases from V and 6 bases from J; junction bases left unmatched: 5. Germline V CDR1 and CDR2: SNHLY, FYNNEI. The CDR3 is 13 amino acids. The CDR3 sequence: CASSEAAGGEQYF. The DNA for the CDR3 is TGTGCCAGCAGTGAGGCGGCAGGGGGCGAGCAGTACTTC.

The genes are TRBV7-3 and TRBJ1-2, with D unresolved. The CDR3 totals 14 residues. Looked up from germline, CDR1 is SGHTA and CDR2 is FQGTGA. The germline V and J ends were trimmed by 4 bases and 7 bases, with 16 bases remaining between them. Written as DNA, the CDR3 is TGTGCCAGCAGCTCGGGTCGGGGATCGGGTGGCTACACCTTC. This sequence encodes CASSSGRGSGGYTF.

The CDR3 DNA follows: TGTGCCAGCAGCTCCCGACAGTTCTATAATTCACCCCTCCACTTT. This sequence encodes CASSSRQFYNSPLHF. The chain employs TRBV5-6 and TRBJ1-6; a weak D match, TRBD1 (5 bases). The CDR3 loop spans 15 amino acids. Germline V gene sequence: CDR1 SGHDT, CDR2 YYEEEE. V was trimmed by 3 bases and J by 3 bases, leaving 10 bases between them.